These T cell receptor beta chains were read from a single sample in a study of cytomegalovirus exposure and HLA in healthy donors. Clones were read by immunoSEQ multiplex PCR, and TCRdb kept only the in-frame ones, dropping some. Found here are under 150,000 clones, roughly 80% of them singletons; the top ten hold more than 3%. Sequenced: PBMCs. These receptors all come from a man younger than 45 in good health and CMV-seronegative. Both conserved end residues are part of each CDR3. A D gene is named only where the DNA matches it firmly. Clone size appears in some rows only: once, few, many, or a class for an expanded clone.

d_call cdr3_length j_call clone_size v_call cdr3_aa cdr3_nt
- 14 TRBJ1-1 - TRBV11-2 CASSLRQGNTEAFF TGTGCCAGCAGCCTGAGGCAGGGAAACACTGAAGCTTTCTTT
- 17 TRBJ2-2 once TRBV7-9 CASSLVGGATNTGELFF TGTGCCAGCAGCTTAGTTGGAGGGGCGACGAACACCGGGGAGCTGTTTTTT
- 14 TRBJ2-7 - TRBV28 CASSKPFRGGEQYF TGTGCCAGCAGCAAACCGTTCCGAGGGGGCGAGCAGTACTTC
- 14 TRBJ1-2 - TRBV6-5 CASSRNQELYGYTF TGTGCCAGCAGCCGCAATCAAGAGCTCTATGGCTACACCTTC
- 13 TRBJ2-1 few TRBV7-9 CASSLGQYNEQFF TGTGCCAGCAGCTTAGGACAGTACAATGAGCAGTTCTTC
- 14 TRBJ2-2 - TRBV19 CASIDREATGELFF TGTGCCAGTATAGACAGGGAGGCCACCGGGGAGCTGTTTTTT
- 12 TRBJ2-1 - TRBV2 CASTQEAHEQFF TGTGCCAGCACCCAAGAGGCCCATGAGCAGTTCTTC
- 14 TRBJ1-2 - TRBV28 CASSSVSRPSGYTF TGTGCCAGCAGTTCGGTGTCGAGGCCCTCTGGCTACACCTTC
TRBD1 18 TRBJ1-1 - TRBV5-1 CASSLAGTGTVMNTEAFF TGCGCCAGCAGCTTGGCAGGGACAGGGACCGTCATGAACACTGAAGCTTTCTTT
TRBD1 15 TRBJ1-4 few TRBV5-4 CASSPQQGTNEKLFF TGTGCCAGCAGCCCGCAACAGGGGACTAATGAAAAACTGTTTTTT
- 12 TRBJ1-2 - TRBV7-9 CASSFSGRGYTF TGTGCCAGCAGCTTCTCGGGTCGTGGCTACACCTTC
- 13 TRBJ1-3 - TRBV29-1 CSTAGEAGNTIYF TGCAGCACTGCGGGGGAGGCTGGAAACACCATATATTTT
TRBD1 15 TRBJ1-5 few TRBV10-3 CAIRADRGIDQPQHF TGTGCCATCAGAGCCGACAGGGGGATTGATCAGCCCCAGCATTTT
- 13 TRBJ1-1 - TRBV30 CAWSPRDLPEAFF TGTGCCTGGAGTCCCAGGGATCTGCCTGAAGCTTTCTTT
- 15 TRBJ2-5 few TRBV6-6 CASSTLKEEMETQYF TGTGCCAGCAGCACCTTGAAGGAGGAGATGGAGACCCAGTACTTC
- 16 TRBJ1-3 few TRBV7-3 CASSLGPTGLGNTIYF TGTGCCAGCAGCTTAGGGCCCACAGGGCTGGGAAACACCATATATTTT
- 16 TRBJ2-3 - TRBV11-3 CASSPPDGSGTDTQYF TGTGCCAGCAGCCCCCCCGACGGGAGTGGCACAGATACGCAGTATTTT
- 15 TRBJ2-1 - TRBV7-8 CASGLGRTHGGEQFF TGTGCCAGCGGCCTGGGGAGGACTCACGGGGGTGAGCAGTTCTTC
TRBD1 14 TRBJ1-2 - TRBV29-1 CSVVMGTGGYGYTF TGCAGCGTTGTAATGGGGACAGGGGGCTATGGCTACACCTTC
TRBD1 15 TRBJ1-5 - TRBV6-5 CAGTEGQGRNQPQHF TGTGCCGGAACTGAGGGACAGGGCCGAAATCAGCCCCAGCATTTT
- 10 TRBJ1-4 - TRBV28 CASGPKKLFF TGTGCCAGCGGGCCAAAAAAACTGTTTTTT
- 11 TRBJ2-7 - TRBV7-9 CASSFAHEQYF TGTGCCAGCAGCTTTGCGCACGAGCAGTACTTC
- 15 TRBJ2-7 - TRBV5-1 CASSPLVGRSYEQYF TGCGCCAGCAGCCCGCTTGTGGGGAGGAGCTACGAGCAGTACTTC
TRBD1 13 TRBJ1-1 few TRBV6-5 CASSSAGGTEAFF TGTGCCAGCAGTTCGGCAGGGGGAACTGAAGCTTTCTTT
- 12 TRBJ2-7 - TRBV7-9 CASSLGPGEQYF TGTGCCAGCAGCTTAGGCCCCGGCGAGCAGTACTTC
- 14 TRBJ2-7 - TRBV6-5 CASSPGGMRYEQYF TGTGCCAGCAGCCCAGGGGGGATGCGATACGAGCAGTACTTC
TRBD1 17 TRBJ2-2 - TRBV7-9 CASSSSRTGGNTGELFF TGTGCCAGCAGCTCCTCGAGGACAGGGGGAAACACCGGGGAGCTGTTTTTT
TRBD2 19 TRBJ2-3 - TRBV4-1 CASSQSWGGGVGRTDTQYF TGCGCCAGCAGCCAATCCTGGGGTGGGGGGGTTGGCCGCACAGATACGCAGTATTTT
- 17 TRBJ2-2 few TRBV27 CASSLSGEAWVGGELFF TGTGCCAGCAGTTTATCAGGGGAGGCCTGGGTGGGTGGGGAGCTGTTTTTT
- 15 TRBJ2-3 - TRBV5-1 CASSLGGISTDTQYF TGCGCCAGCAGCTTGGGAGGGATTAGCACAGATACGCAGTATTTT
TRBD1 13 TRBJ2-7 - TRBV2 CASSLGQDYEQYF TGTGCCAGCAGTCTAGGACAGGACTACGAGCAGTACTTC
- 12 TRBJ1-5 - TRBV28 CASSTNPQPQHF TGTGCCAGCAGTACAAACCCGCAGCCCCAGCATTTT
TRBD1 16 TRBJ1-5 - TRBV5-8 CASSLGYRGSNQPQHF TGTGCCAGCAGCTTGGGGTACAGGGGAAGCAATCAGCCCCAGCATTTT
- 12 TRBJ2-2 - TRBV28 CASSFLTGELFF TGTGCCAGCAGTTTCTTGACCGGGGAGCTGTTTTTT
- 14 TRBJ1-5 - TRBV18 CASSPGRGNQPQHF TGTGCCAGCTCACCAGGGAGGGGGAATCAGCCCCAGCATTTT